Listed below are T cell receptor beta chains from one sample, sequenced in a study of blood T cell repertoires in COVID-19. The assay was immunoSEQ multiplex PCR, and TCRdb's table has in-frame clones only and misses some. This sample carries some 57,000 clones, over 85% of them seen once, and the ten largest clones take roughly 6.2%. The sample consisted of peripheral blood. The source is a human donor in a cohort sampled during active COVID-19. CDR3s include the opening cysteine and the closing phenylalanine or tryptophan. Each record gives: V gene, J gene, clone size, D gene, CDR3 protein, CDR3 DNA. A D gene is named only where the DNA matches it firmly. Some rows mark clone size as missing; the rest say once, few, many or name a class of expanded clone.

v_call: TRBV28
j_call: TRBJ1-2
clone_size: NA
d_call: TRBD1
cdr3_aa: CASSYFQGGYGYTF
cdr3_nt: TGTGCCAGCAGTTATTTTCAGGGGGGCTATGGCTACACCTTC

v_call: TRBV5-1
j_call: TRBJ1-3
clone_size: NA
d_call: NA
cdr3_aa: CASSLGGGDTIYF
cdr3_nt: TGCGCCAGCAGCCTCGGAGGGGGGGACACCATATATTTT

v_call: TRBV10-1
j_call: TRBJ2-7
clone_size: few
d_call: NA
cdr3_aa: CASSESGREYVEQYF
cdr3_nt: TGCGCCAGCAGTGAGTCGGGGCGGGAATATGTCGAGCAGTACTTC

v_call: TRBV15
j_call: TRBJ2-3
clone_size: NA
d_call: NA
cdr3_aa: CATSRDPSATDTQYF
cdr3_nt: TGTGCCACCAGCAGAGATCCTAGCGCCACAGATACGCAGTATTTT

v_call: TRBV20-1
j_call: TRBJ2-5
clone_size: NA
d_call: NA
cdr3_aa: CSASGDPGGETQYF
cdr3_nt: TGCAGTGCTAGTGGGGATCCCGGGGGAGAGACCCAGTACTTC

v_call: TRBV30
j_call: TRBJ1-3
clone_size: NA
d_call: NA
cdr3_aa: CAWRGRQNSGNTIYF
cdr3_nt: TGTGCCTGGAGGGGGAGGCAGAACTCTGGAAACACCATATATTTT

v_call: TRBV12-3/TRBV12-4
j_call: TRBJ1-1
clone_size: NA
d_call: NA
cdr3_aa: CASTLQETAFF
cdr3_nt: TGTGCCAGCACCCTACAGGAGACGGCTTTCTTT

v_call: TRBV7-2
j_call: TRBJ1-6
clone_size: NA
d_call: NA
cdr3_aa: CASSFLYRVPVHPLHF
cdr3_nt: TGTGCCAGCAGCTTCTTGTACAGGGTACCGGTTCACCCCCTCCACTTT

v_call: TRBV6-2/TRBV6-3
j_call: TRBJ1-1
clone_size: NA
d_call: NA
cdr3_aa: CASSYWEKAFF
cdr3_nt: TGTGCCAGCAGTTATTGGGAGAAGGCTTTCTTT

v_call: TRBV5-6
j_call: TRBJ2-1
clone_size: NA
d_call: NA
cdr3_aa: CASSLVNGAEQFF
cdr3_nt: TGTGCCAGCAGCTTGGTAAACGGAGCTGAGCAGTTCTTC

v_call: TRBV19
j_call: TRBJ2-3
clone_size: NA
d_call: NA
cdr3_aa: CASSATRGLAGTDTQYF
cdr3_nt: TGTGCCAGTAGTGCTACGCGGGGGCTAGCGGGCACAGATACGCAGTATTTT

v_call: TRBV11-1
j_call: TRBJ2-1
clone_size: NA
d_call: TRBD2
cdr3_aa: CASSASSGRYNEQFF
cdr3_nt: TGTGCCAGCAGCGCCTCTAGCGGCAGGTACAATGAGCAGTTCTTC

v_call: TRBV9
j_call: TRBJ2-7
clone_size: NA
d_call: NA
cdr3_aa: CASSVASQHDYEQYF
cdr3_nt: TGTGCCAGCAGCGTAGCTAGCCAGCATGACTACGAGCAGTACTTC

v_call: TRBV6-5
j_call: TRBJ1-5
clone_size: NA
d_call: NA
cdr3_aa: CASSTQPGNQPQHF
cdr3_nt: TGTGCCAGCAGTACACAACCAGGCAATCAGCCCCAGCATTTT

v_call: TRBV7-2
j_call: TRBJ1-2
clone_size: NA
d_call: TRBD1
cdr3_aa: CASSPTGGTNYGYTF
cdr3_nt: TGTGCCAGCAGCCCTACAGGGGGTACTAACTATGGCTACACCTTC

v_call: TRBV11-2
j_call: TRBJ1-2
clone_size: NA
d_call: NA
cdr3_aa: CASSSQNYGYTF
cdr3_nt: TGTGCCAGCAGCTCCCAAAACTATGGCTACACCTTC

v_call: TRBV29-1
j_call: TRBJ1-1
clone_size: NA
d_call: NA
cdr3_aa: CSVLGTMNTEAFF
cdr3_nt: TGCAGCGTTTTAGGGACAATGAACACTGAAGCTTTCTTT

v_call: TRBV7-3
j_call: TRBJ2-1
clone_size: NA
d_call: NA
cdr3_aa: CASSLTGGARNNEQFF
cdr3_nt: TGTGCCAGCAGCTTAACAGGCGGGGCGCGAAACAATGAGCAGTTCTTC

v_call: TRBV20-1
j_call: TRBJ2-5
clone_size: NA
d_call: NA
cdr3_aa: CSAAGKETQYF
cdr3_nt: TGCAGTGCGGCGGGGAAAGAGACCCAGTACTTC

v_call: TRBV11-3
j_call: TRBJ2-3
clone_size: NA
d_call: TRBD2
cdr3_aa: CASSLGAGAQLDTQYF
cdr3_nt: TGTGCCAGCAGCTTAGGAGCGGGGGCCCAGTTAGATACGCAGTATTTT

v_call: TRBV5-4
j_call: TRBJ2-1
clone_size: NA
d_call: NA
cdr3_aa: CASSERRRVEQFF
cdr3_nt: TGTGCCAGCAGCGAACGTCGCAGGGTTGAGCAGTTCTTC

v_call: TRBV7-2
j_call: TRBJ1-1
clone_size: NA
d_call: TRBD1
cdr3_aa: CASSLTGQGGTEAFF
cdr3_nt: TGTGCCAGCAGCTTAACGGGACAGGGAGGCACTGAAGCTTTCTTT

v_call: TRBV2
j_call: TRBJ2-7
clone_size: NA
d_call: NA
cdr3_aa: CASSPISGVGGEQYF
cdr3_nt: TGTGCCAGCAGCCCAATATCCGGAGTAGGCGGCGAGCAGTACTTC

v_call: TRBV9
j_call: TRBJ1-1
clone_size: NA
d_call: TRBD1
cdr3_aa: CASSVEDRGTEAFF
cdr3_nt: TGTGCCAGCAGCGTGGAGGACAGGGGGACTGAAGCTTTCTTT

v_call: TRBV28
j_call: TRBJ2-5
clone_size: NA
d_call: TRBD2
cdr3_aa: CASSRLAGGQETQYF
cdr3_nt: TGTGCCAGCAGCCGACTAGCGGGGGGCCAAGAGACCCAGTACTTC

v_call: TRBV5-1
j_call: TRBJ1-6
clone_size: once
d_call: NA
cdr3_aa: CASRQWSGGSYNSPLHF
cdr3_nt: TGCGCCAGCAGACAATGGAGCGGGGGATCCTATAATTCACCCCTCCACTTT

v_call: TRBV4-1
j_call: TRBJ2-7
clone_size: NA
d_call: NA
cdr3_aa: CASSQVGYEQYF
cdr3_nt: TGCGCCAGCAGCCAAGTCGGCTACGAGCAGTACTTC

v_call: TRBV2
j_call: TRBJ1-3
clone_size: NA
d_call: NA
cdr3_aa: CASSLDSGNTIYF
cdr3_nt: TGTGCCAGCAGCCTAGACAGCGGAAACACCATATATTTT

v_call: TRBV24-1
j_call: TRBJ2-1
clone_size: NA
d_call: NA
cdr3_aa: CATSESEGGEQFF
cdr3_nt: TGTGCCACCAGTGAGTCCGAGGGAGGTGAGCAGTTCTTC

v_call: TRBV7-2
j_call: TRBJ2-2
clone_size: NA
d_call: NA
cdr3_aa: CASGPARTDLTGELFF
cdr3_nt: TGTGCCAGCGGGCCGGCCCGGACTGATTTAACCGGGGAGCTGTTTTTT

v_call: TRBV7-8
j_call: TRBJ2-1
clone_size: once
d_call: TRBD2
cdr3_aa: CASSPAGGRQNEQFF
cdr3_nt: TGTGCCAGCAGCCCCGCGGGGGGGCGTCAAAATGAGCAGTTCTTC

v_call: TRBV12-3/TRBV12-4
j_call: TRBJ2-5
clone_size: NA
d_call: NA
cdr3_aa: CASSIAGGETQYF
cdr3_nt: TGTGCCAGCAGTATTGCGGGTGGAGAGACCCAGTACTTC

v_call: TRBV30
j_call: TRBJ2-7
clone_size: NA
d_call: NA
cdr3_aa: CAWSVPPGTYEQYF
cdr3_nt: TGTGCCTGGAGTGTACCTCCAGGAACCTACGAGCAGTACTTC

v_call: TRBV12-5
j_call: TRBJ1-1
clone_size: NA
d_call: TRBD1
cdr3_aa: CASGLARRGEPFF
cdr3_nt: TGTGCTAGTGGTTTGGCACGCAGGGGGGAGCCTTTCTTT

v_call: TRBV19
j_call: TRBJ1-4
clone_size: once
d_call: NA
cdr3_aa: CASSDLRGLDEKLFF
cdr3_nt: TGTGCCAGTTCCGACCTCAGGGGATTGGATGAAAAACTGTTTTTT

v_call: TRBV6-1
j_call: TRBJ1-1
clone_size: NA
d_call: NA
cdr3_aa: CASSEVFVRQHF
cdr3_nt: TGTGCCAGCAGTGAAGTATTCGTCAGGCAACATTTT

v_call: TRBV18
j_call: TRBJ1-1
clone_size: few
d_call: NA
cdr3_aa: CASSPQNRERGTEAFF
cdr3_nt: TGTGCCAGCTCACCACAGAACAGGGAGAGGGGCACTGAAGCTTTCTTT

v_call: TRBV24-1
j_call: TRBJ1-1
clone_size: NA
d_call: TRBD1
cdr3_aa: CATSDFPGTGLMNTEAFF
cdr3_nt: TGTGCCACCAGTGATTTCCCGGGGACAGGACTAATGAACACTGAAGCTTTCTTT

v_call: TRBV12-3/TRBV12-4
j_call: TRBJ1-1
clone_size: NA
d_call: NA
cdr3_aa: CASRQLNTEAFF
cdr3_nt: TGTGCCAGCAGGCAGTTGAACACTGAAGCTTTCTTT

v_call: TRBV28
j_call: TRBJ2-7
clone_size: NA
d_call: TRBD1
cdr3_aa: CASKPGQGGIGYF
cdr3_nt: TGTGCCAGCAAACCGGGACAGGGAGGAATTGGGTACTTC

v_call: TRBV27
j_call: TRBJ1-5
clone_size: NA
d_call: TRBD1
cdr3_aa: CASRRTGGSNQPQHF
cdr3_nt: TGTGCCAGCAGACGGACAGGGGGAAGCAATCAGCCCCAGCATTTT

v_call: TRBV6-5
j_call: TRBJ2-4
clone_size: NA
d_call: NA
cdr3_aa: CASRGVAENIQYF
cdr3_nt: TGTGCCAGCAGAGGTGTGGCGGAAAACATTCAGTACTTC

v_call: TRBV4-3
j_call: TRBJ1-6
clone_size: NA
d_call: NA
cdr3_aa: CASSQSQEGNSPLHF
cdr3_nt: TGCGCCAGCAGCCAAAGTCAGGAGGGCAATTCACCCCTCCACTTT

v_call: TRBV3-1/TRBV3-2
j_call: TRBJ2-5
clone_size: NA
d_call: TRBD1
cdr3_aa: CASSLQGSETQYF
cdr3_nt: TGTGCCAGCAGCCTACAGGGGTCGGAGACCCAGTACTTC

v_call: TRBV11-3
j_call: TRBJ2-7
clone_size: NA
d_call: TRBD1
cdr3_aa: CASSAMTGGSYEQYF
cdr3_nt: TGTGCCAGCAGCGCTATGACAGGGGGATCCTACGAGCAGTACTTC

v_call: TRBV7-2
j_call: TRBJ2-7
clone_size: NA
d_call: TRBD1
cdr3_aa: CASSLAQGALAYEQYF
cdr3_nt: TGTGCCAGCAGCTTAGCGCAGGGGGCCCTAGCCTACGAGCAGTACTTC

v_call: TRBV19
j_call: TRBJ1-5
clone_size: few
d_call: NA
cdr3_aa: CASRNGGQGNQPQHF
cdr3_nt: TGTGCCAGTAGAAATGGAGGGCAGGGCAATCAGCCCCAGCATTTT

v_call: TRBV18
j_call: TRBJ2-7
clone_size: once
d_call: NA
cdr3_aa: CASSQGGVSYEQYF
cdr3_nt: TGTGCCAGCTCACAAGGGGGAGTTTCTTACGAGCAGTACTTC

v_call: TRBV5-4
j_call: TRBJ2-1
clone_size: once
d_call: TRBD2
cdr3_aa: CASSLTKSAGVNEQFF
cdr3_nt: TGTGCCAGCAGCTTGACTAAATCGGCGGGGGTCAATGAGCAGTTCTTC

v_call: TRBV2
j_call: TRBJ2-2
clone_size: NA
d_call: NA
cdr3_aa: CASRELNTGELFF
cdr3_nt: TGTGCCAGCCGGGAGTTGAACACCGGGGAGCTGTTTTTT

v_call: TRBV3-1/TRBV3-2
j_call: TRBJ1-5
clone_size: NA
d_call: TRBD1
cdr3_aa: CASSQAKGRGYGQPQHF
cdr3_nt: TGTGCCAGCAGCCAAGCCAAGGGCAGGGGGTATGGTCAGCCCCAGCATTTT

v_call: TRBV4-3
j_call: TRBJ1-2
clone_size: NA
d_call: TRBD1
cdr3_aa: CASSQDSGQGFYGYTF
cdr3_nt: TGCGCCAGCAGCCAAGATTCTGGACAGGGCTTCTATGGCTACACCTTC

v_call: TRBV11-3
j_call: TRBJ1-1
clone_size: NA
d_call: TRBD1
cdr3_aa: CASSLGQGNTEAFF
cdr3_nt: TGTGCCAGCAGCTTGGGACAGGGGAACACTGAAGCTTTCTTT

v_call: TRBV12-3/TRBV12-4
j_call: TRBJ2-5
clone_size: NA
d_call: TRBD1
cdr3_aa: CASTPTGRETQYF
cdr3_nt: TGTGCCAGCACCCCGACAGGGCGGGAGACCCAGTACTTC

v_call: TRBV2
j_call: TRBJ2-1
clone_size: once
d_call: NA
cdr3_aa: CASSEVGRDRSYNEQFF
cdr3_nt: TGTGCCAGCAGTGAGGTCGGCAGGGATCGCTCCTACAATGAGCAGTTCTTC

v_call: TRBV3-1/TRBV3-2
j_call: TRBJ1-2
clone_size: once
d_call: TRBD1
cdr3_aa: CASSRDRLYGYTF
cdr3_nt: TGTGCCAGCAGCAGGGACAGACTCTATGGCTACACCTTC

v_call: TRBV21-1
j_call: TRBJ1-5
clone_size: NA
d_call: NA
cdr3_aa: CASSDLEVQGARQPQHF
cdr3_nt: TGTGCCAGCAGCGATTTGGAGGTACAGGGGGCGCGTCAGCCCCAGCATTTT

v_call: TRBV6-5
j_call: TRBJ1-2
clone_size: NA
d_call: NA
cdr3_aa: CASSYEGVGYTF
cdr3_nt: TGTGCCAGCAGTTACGAGGGGGTTGGCTACACCTTC

v_call: TRBV6-6
j_call: TRBJ1-2
clone_size: few
d_call: NA
cdr3_aa: CASSAAGTTYGYTF
cdr3_nt: TGTGCCAGCAGTGCGGCCGGGACAACCTATGGCTACACCTTC

v_call: TRBV5-5
j_call: TRBJ1-1
clone_size: NA
d_call: TRBD1
cdr3_aa: CASSFGTGNTEAFF
cdr3_nt: TGTGCCAGCAGCTTTGGGACAGGGAACACTGAAGCTTTCTTT